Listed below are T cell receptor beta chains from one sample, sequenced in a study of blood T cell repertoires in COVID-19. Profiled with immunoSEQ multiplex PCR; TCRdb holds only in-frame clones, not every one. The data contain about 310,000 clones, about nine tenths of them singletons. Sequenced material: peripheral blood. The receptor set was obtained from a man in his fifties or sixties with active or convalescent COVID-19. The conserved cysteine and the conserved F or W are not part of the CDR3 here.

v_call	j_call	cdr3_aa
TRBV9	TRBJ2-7	ASSVETSGVYEQY
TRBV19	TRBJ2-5	ATRLAGETQY
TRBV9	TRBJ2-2	ASSETRPNTGELF
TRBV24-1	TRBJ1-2	ATSDGSGTGGYT
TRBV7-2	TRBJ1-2	ASRQDRVNGYT
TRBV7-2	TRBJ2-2	ASSSLYAGSEGGELF
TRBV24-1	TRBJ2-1	ATSVGGNEQF
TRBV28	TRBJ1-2	ASSPGTGEGYT
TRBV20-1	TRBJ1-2	SARYSGGYT
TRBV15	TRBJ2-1	ATSRGGSYNEQF
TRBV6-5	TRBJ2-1	ASKTGTATYNEQF
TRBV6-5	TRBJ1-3	ASIRDTSGNTIY
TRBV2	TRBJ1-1	ASPKGQGAKAEAF
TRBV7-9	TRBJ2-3	ASSPWTASTSTDTQY
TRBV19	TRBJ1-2	ASSEYQGRNYGYT
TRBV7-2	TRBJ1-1	ASSLGQATEAF
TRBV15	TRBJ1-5	ATSRDLYQPQH
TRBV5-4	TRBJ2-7	ASSSLTSGIYEQY
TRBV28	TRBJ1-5	ASSEGGQGNNQPQH
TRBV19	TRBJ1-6	ATGDRINSPLH
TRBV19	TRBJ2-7	ASRESGLRGTYEQY
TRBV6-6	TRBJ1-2	ASSYTQGTPT
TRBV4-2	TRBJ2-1	ASSQEAGTTNNEQF
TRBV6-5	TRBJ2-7	ASSYAGGYEQY
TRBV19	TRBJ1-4	ATSGTGYEKLF